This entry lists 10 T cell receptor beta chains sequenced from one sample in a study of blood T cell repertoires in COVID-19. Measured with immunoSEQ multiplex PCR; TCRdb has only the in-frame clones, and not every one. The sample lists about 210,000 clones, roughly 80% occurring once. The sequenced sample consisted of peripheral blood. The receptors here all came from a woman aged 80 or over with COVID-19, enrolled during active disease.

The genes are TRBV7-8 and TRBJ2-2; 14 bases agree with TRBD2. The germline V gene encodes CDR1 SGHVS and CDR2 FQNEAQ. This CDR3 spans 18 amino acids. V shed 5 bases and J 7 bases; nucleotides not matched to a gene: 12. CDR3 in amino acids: CASSRLAGGPMEVGELFF. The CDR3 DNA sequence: TGTGCCAGCAGCCGACTAGCGGGGGGGCCAATGGAGGTCGGGGAGCTGTTTTTT.

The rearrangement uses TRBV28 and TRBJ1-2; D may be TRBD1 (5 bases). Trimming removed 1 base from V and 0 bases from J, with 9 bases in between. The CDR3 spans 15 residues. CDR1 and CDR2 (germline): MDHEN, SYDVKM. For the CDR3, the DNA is TGTGCCAGCAGTTTATTGGGGGGAGCTAACTATGGCTACACCTTC. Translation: CASSLLGGANYGYTF.

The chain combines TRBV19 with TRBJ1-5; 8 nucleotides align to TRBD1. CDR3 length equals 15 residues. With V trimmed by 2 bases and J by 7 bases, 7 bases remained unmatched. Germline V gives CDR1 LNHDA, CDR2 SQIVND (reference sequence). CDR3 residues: CASSIRSGGDQPQHF. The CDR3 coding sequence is TGTGCCAGTAGTATAAGGTCAGGGGGCGACCAGCCCCAGCATTTT.

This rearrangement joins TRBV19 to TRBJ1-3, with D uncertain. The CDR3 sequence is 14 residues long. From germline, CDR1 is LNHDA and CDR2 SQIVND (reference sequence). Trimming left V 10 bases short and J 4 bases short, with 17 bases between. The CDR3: CATVDPGVGNTIYF. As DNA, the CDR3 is TGTGCCACTGTCGACCCGGGTGTCGGAAACACCATATATTTT.

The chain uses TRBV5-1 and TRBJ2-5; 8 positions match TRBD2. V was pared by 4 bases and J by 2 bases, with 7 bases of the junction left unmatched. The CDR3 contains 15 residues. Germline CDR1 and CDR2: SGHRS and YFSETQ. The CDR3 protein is CASSVTSATQETQYF. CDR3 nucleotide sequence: TGCGCCAGCAGCGTGACTAGCGCTACTCAAGAGACCCAGTACTTC.

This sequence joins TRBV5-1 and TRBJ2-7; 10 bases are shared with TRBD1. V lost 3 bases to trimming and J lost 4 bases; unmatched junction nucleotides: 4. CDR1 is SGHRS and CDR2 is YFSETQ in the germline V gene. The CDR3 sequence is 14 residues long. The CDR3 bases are TGCGCCAGCAGCTCGACAGGGGGCGGGTACGAGCAGTACTTC. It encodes CASSSTGGGYEQYF.

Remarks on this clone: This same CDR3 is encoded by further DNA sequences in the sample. The CDR3 region has the DNA TGTGCCAGCAGCCTCCAGGGATCACGGACTGAAGCTTTCTTT. It encodes CASSLQGSRTEAFF. The V and J genes are TRBV7-9 and TRBJ1-1; the D gene is possibly TRBD1 (5 bases). The germline gives CDR1 SEHNR, CDR2 FQNEAQ (reference sequence). The CDR3 is made up of 14 amino acids. Trimming took 5 bases from V and 5 from J, leaving 15 bases between them.

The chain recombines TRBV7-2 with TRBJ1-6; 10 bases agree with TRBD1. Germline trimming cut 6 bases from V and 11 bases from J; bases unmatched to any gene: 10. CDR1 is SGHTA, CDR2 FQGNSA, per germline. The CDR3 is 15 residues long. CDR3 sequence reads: CASSAGGTGVPPLHF. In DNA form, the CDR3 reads TGTGCCAGCAGTGCGGGCGGGACAGGGGTACCACCCCTCCACTTT.

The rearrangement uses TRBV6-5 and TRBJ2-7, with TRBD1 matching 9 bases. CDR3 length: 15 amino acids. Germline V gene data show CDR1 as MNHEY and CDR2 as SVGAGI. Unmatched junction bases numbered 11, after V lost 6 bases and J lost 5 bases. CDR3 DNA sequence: TGTGCCAGCAGAACAGGGGGCGCGGGTAAGGACGAGCAGTACGTC. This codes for CASRTGGAGKDEQYV.

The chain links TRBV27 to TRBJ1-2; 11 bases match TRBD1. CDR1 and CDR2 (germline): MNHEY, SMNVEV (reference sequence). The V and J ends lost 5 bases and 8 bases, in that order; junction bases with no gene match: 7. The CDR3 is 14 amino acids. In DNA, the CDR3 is TGTGCCAGCAGTCAACCCGGGACAGGGGGAGGCTACACCTTC. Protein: CASSQPGTGGGYTF.